The present T cell receptor beta chain was sequenced within a study of OX40 agonist ivuxolimab in advanced cancers. Whole-study context: Of mixed ages from about 23 to 79 and averaging about 65 years, the group was about 86% male. Prior anti-PD-1, anti-PD-L1 or anti-CTLA-4 therapy did not bar entry, and around 39% had some.

CDR1 is SGHKS and CDR2 is YYEKEE in the germline V gene (reference sequence). The CDR3 is 14 amino acids. V was shortened by 7 bases and J by 0 bases, with 10 bases between the two germline ends. The assay was immunoSEQ multiplex PCR, and TCRdb's table has in-frame clones only and misses some. The table has 60,000 to 65,000 clones, around 91% seen once. The source material was CD4+ or CD8+ T cells sorted from blood, sampled in a trial of the OX40 agonist ivuxolimab. This sequence originates from an adult with an advanced solid tumor such as melanoma, head and neck, liver or kidney cancer. The chain combines TRBV5-5 with TRBJ2-2, with D maybe TRBD1 (5 bases). CDR3 residues: CASSGRANTGELFF. The CDR3 nucleotides read TGTGCCAGCTCGGGCAGGGCGAACACCGGGGAGCTGTTTTTT.